This T cell receptor (beta chain) emerged from a study of CD8+ T cells in alopecia areata. cDNA serving as the sequencing template came from extracted, reverse transcribed RNA. Using immunoSEQ multiplex PCR, the repertoire was profiled, and TCRdb retains in-frame clones only, with some absent. The sample consists of some 200,000 clones, under 75% of them appearing once. Treatment denoted: oral pan-JAK inhibitor, 5-10 mg twice daily. This CDR3 contains 13 residues. Germline V gene data show CDR1 as SQVTM and CDR2 as ANQGSEA. Trimming pared 4 bases from V and 1 base from J, leaving 9 bases between. The input for sequencing was CD4+ T cells sorted from blood, taken at week 4, from a patient treated with tofacitinib. The chain joins TRBV29-1 to TRBJ2-3; D uncertain. The clonotype originates from a human donor with alopecia areata. The CDR3 sequence: CSVAPSGTDTQYF. The CDR3 DNA reads TGCAGCGTTGCCCCCAGCGGCACAGATACGCAGTATTTT.